The T cell receptor beta chain described here comes from a study of blood T cell repertoires in COVID-19. Repertoires were generated with immunoSEQ multiplex PCR, while TCRdb's copy carries only in-frame clones and drops some. The sample includes 65,000 to 80,000 clones, 82% of them seen just once. This clone was seen a handful of times. The sequence derives from a human donor in a cohort sampled during active COVID-19. Sequencing input: peripheral blood.

Here the CDR3 reads CASSLSGNQPQHF. The CDR3 bases are TGTGCCAGCAGTTTATCCGGCAATCAGCCCCAGCATTTT. V is TRBV27 and J is TRBJ1-5; D is unresolved. This CDR3 contains 13 residues. Germline V gives CDR1 MNHEY, CDR2 SMNVEV (reference sequence). Trimming shortened V by 0 bases and J by 2 bases, and 2 bases separated the two germline ends.